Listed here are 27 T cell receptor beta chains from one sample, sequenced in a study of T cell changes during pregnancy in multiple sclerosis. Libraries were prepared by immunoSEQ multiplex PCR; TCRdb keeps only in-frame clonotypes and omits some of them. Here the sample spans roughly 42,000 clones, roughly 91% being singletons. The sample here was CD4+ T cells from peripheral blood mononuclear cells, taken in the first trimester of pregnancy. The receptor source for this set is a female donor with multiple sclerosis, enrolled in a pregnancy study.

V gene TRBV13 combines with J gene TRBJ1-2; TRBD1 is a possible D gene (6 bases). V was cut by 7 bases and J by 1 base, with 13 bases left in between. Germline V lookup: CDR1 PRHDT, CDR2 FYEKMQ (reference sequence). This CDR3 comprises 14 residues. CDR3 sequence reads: CASTRDRFNYGYTF. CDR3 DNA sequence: TGTGCCAGCACCCGAGACAGGTTTAACTATGGCTACACCTTC. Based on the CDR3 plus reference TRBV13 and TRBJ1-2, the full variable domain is AAGVIQSPRHLIKEKRETATLKCYPIPRHDTVYWYQQGPGQDPQFLISFYEKMQSDKGSIPDRFSAQQFSDYHSELNMSSLELGDSALYFCASTRDRFNYGYTFGSGTRLTVV.

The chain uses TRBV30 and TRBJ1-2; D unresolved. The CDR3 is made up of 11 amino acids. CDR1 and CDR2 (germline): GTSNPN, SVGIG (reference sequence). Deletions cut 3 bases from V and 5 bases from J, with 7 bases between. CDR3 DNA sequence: TGTGCCTGGAGATACGGGTATGGCTACACCTTC. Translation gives CAWRYGYGYTF.

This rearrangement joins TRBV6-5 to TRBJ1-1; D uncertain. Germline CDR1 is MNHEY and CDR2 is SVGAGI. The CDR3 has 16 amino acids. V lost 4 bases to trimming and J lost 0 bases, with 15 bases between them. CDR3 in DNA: TGTGCCAGCAGTTCCTTATCGCAGGTCGTGAACACTGAAGCTTTCTTT. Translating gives CASSSLSQVVNTEAFF.

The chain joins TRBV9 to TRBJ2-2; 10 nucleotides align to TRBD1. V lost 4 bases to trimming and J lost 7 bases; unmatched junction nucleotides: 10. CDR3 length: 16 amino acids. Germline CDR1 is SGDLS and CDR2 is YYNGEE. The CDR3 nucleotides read TGTGCCAGCAGCCCCGACAGGGGGCGAATTAGCGGGGAGCTGTTTTTT. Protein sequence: CASSPDRGRISGELFF.

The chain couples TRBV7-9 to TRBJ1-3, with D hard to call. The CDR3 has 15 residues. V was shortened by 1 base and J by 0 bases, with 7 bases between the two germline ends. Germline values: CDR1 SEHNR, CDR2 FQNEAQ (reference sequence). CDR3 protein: CASSLGHSSGNTIYF. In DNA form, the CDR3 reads TGTGCCAGCAGCTTAGGACACAGCTCTGGAAACACCATATATTTT. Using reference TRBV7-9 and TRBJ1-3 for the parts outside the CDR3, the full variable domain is DTGVSQNPRHKITKRGQNVTFRCDPISEHNRLYWYRQTLGQGPEFLTYFQNEAQLEKSRLLSDRFSAERPKGSFSTLEIQRTEQGDSAMYLCASSLGHSSGNTIYFGEGSWLTVV.

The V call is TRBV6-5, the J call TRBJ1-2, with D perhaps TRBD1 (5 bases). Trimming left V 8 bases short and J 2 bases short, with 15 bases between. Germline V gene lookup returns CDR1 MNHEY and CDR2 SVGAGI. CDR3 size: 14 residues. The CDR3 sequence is CASSDGRANYGYTF. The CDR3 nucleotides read TGTGCCAGCTCTGACGGCAGGGCCAACTATGGCTACACCTTC.

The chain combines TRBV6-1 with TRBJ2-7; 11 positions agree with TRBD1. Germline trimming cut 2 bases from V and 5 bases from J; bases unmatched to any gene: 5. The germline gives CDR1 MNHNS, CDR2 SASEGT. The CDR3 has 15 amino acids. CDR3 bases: TGTGCCAGCAGTGAAATCGGGGACAGGGGGGACGAGCAGTACTTC. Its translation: CASSEIGDRGDEQYF.

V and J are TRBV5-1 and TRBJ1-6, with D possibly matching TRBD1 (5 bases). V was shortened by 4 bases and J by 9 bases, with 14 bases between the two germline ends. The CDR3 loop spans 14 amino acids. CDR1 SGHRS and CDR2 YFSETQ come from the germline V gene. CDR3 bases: TGCGCCAGCAGCAAGACAGTAAACATTTCACCCCTCCACTTT. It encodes CASSKTVNISPLHF.

In nucleotides, the CDR3 is TGTGCCAGCATGGAGACTAGCGGGAGGGCCGACTACGAGCAGTACTTC. It is translated as CASMETSGRADYEQYF. This sequence joins TRBV2 and TRBJ2-7, with TRBD2 matching 14 bases. V shed 7 bases and J 3 bases; nucleotides not matched to a gene: 8. The CDR3 runs 16 residues. Germline lookup yields CDR1 SNHLY and CDR2 FYNNEI.

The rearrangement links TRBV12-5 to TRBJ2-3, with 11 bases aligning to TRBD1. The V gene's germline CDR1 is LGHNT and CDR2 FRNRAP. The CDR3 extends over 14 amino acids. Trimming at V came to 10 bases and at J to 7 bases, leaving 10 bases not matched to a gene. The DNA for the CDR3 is TGTGCTACCCCCCACCGGGACAGGGGGAATACGCAGTATTTT. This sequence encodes CATPHRDRGNTQYF.

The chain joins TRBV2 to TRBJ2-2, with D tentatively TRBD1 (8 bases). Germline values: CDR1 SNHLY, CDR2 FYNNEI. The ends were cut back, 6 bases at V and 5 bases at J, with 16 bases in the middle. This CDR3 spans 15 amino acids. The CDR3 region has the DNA TGTGCCAGCAGCAGGACAGGGCGGGGGACCGGGGAGCTGTTTTTT. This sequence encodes CASSRTGRGTGELFF.

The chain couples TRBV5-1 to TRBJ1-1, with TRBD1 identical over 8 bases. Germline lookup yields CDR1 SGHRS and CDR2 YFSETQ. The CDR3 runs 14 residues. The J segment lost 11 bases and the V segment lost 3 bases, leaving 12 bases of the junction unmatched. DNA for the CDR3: TGCGCCAGCAGCTCGGGCTGGCAGGGGGCGAGGGCTTTCTTT. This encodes CASSSGWQGARAFF.

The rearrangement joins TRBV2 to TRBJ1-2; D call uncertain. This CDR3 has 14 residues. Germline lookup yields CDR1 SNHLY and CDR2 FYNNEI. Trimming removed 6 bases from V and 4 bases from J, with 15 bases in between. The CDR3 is CASRGLRAFYGYTF. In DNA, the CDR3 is TGTGCCAGCAGAGGACTTCGGGCCTTCTATGGCTACACCTTC.

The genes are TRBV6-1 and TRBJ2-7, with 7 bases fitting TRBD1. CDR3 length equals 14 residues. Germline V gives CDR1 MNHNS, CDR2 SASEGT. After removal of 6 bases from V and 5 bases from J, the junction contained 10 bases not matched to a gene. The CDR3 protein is CASSSTGVIHEQYF. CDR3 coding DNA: TGTGCCAGCAGCTCAACAGGGGTGATACACGAGCAGTACTTC.

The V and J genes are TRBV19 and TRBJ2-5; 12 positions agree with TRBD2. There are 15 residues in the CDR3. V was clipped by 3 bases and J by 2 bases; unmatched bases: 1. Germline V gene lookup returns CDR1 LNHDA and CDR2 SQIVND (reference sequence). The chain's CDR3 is CASSIGLAGQETQYF. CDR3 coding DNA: TGTGCCAGTAGTATCGGACTAGCGGGACAAGAGACCCAGTACTTC. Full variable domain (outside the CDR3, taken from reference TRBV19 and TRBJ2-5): DGGITQSPKYLFRKEGQNVTLSCEQNLNHDAMYWYRQDPGQGLRLIYYSQIVNDFQKGDIAEGYSVSREKKESFPLTVTSAQKNPTAFYLCASSIGLAGQETQYFGPGTRLLVL.

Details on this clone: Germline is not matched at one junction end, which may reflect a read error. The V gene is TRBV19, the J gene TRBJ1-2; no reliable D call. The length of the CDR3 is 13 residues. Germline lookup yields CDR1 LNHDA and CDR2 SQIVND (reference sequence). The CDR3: CASSMSRDYGYTF. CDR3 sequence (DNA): TGTGCCAGTAGTATGTCGAGAGACTACGGCTACACCTTC.

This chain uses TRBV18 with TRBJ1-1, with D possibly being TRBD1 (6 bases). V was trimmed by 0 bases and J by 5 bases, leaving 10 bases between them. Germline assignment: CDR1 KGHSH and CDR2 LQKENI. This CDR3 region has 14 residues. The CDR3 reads CASSPPRGTTEAFF. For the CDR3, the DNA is TGTGCCAGCTCACCACCGCGAGGGACAACTGAAGCTTTCTTT. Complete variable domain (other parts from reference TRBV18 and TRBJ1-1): NAGVMQNPRHLVRRRGQEARLRCSPMKGHSHVYWYRQLPEEGLKFMVYLQKENIIDESGMPKERFSAEFPKEGPSILRIQQVVRGDSAAYFCASSPPRGTTEAFFGQGTRLTVV.

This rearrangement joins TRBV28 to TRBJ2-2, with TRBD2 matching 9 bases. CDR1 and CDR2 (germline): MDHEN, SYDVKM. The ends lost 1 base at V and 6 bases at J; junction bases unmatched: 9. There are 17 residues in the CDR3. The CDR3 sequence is CASSLSVGLATAGELFF. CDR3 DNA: TGTGCCAGCAGTTTATCAGTTGGACTAGCGACCGCCGGGGAGCTGTTTTTT.

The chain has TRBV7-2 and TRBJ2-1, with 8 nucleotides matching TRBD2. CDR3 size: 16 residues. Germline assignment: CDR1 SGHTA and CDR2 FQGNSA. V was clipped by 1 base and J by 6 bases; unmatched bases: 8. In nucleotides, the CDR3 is TGTGCCAGCAGCTTAGATGCCAGCGGGAGTTTCAATGAGCAGTTCTTC. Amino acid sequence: CASSLDASGSFNEQFF. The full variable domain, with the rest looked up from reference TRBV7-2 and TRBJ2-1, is GAGVSQSPSNKVTEKGKDVELRCDPISGHTALYWYRQSLGQGLEFLIYFQGNSAPDKSGLPSDRFSAERTGGSVSTLTIQRTQQEDSAVYLCASSLDASGSFNEQFFGPGTRLTVL.

The CDR3 nucleotides are TGTGCCAGCAGTTTGGGGGCAGGTGCAGATACGCAGTATTTT. It yields the protein CASSLGAGADTQYF. This chain links TRBV27 with TRBJ2-3; D is possibly TRBD1 (6 bases). The CDR3 has 14 amino acids. The V end lost 3 bases, the J end lost 4 bases, and 11 bases lay between the germline ends. Germline-derived CDR1 and CDR2 are MNHEY and SMNVEV (reference sequence).

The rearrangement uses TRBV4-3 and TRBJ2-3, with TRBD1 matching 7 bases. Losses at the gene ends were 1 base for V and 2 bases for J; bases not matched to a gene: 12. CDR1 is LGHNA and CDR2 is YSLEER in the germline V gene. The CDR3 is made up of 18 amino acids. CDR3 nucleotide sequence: TGCGCCAGCAGCCAAGGAGGTTCGGGACAGTGGTACACAGATACGCAGTATTTT. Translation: CASSQGGSGQWYTDTQYF.

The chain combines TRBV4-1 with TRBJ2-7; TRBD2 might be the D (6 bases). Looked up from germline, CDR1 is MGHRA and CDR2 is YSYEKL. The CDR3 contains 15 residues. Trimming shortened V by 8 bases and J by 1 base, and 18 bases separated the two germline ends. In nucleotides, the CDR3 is TGCGCCAGCGCCGCTGGAAGCGCGGGGTCCTACGAGCAGTACTTC. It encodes CASAAGSAGSYEQYF.

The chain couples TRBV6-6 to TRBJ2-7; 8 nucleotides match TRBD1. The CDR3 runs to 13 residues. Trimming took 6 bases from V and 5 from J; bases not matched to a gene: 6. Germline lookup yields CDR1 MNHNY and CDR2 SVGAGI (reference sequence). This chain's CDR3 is CASRGGQVHEQYF. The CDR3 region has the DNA TGTGCCAGCAGGGGGGGACAGGTCCACGAGCAGTACTTC.

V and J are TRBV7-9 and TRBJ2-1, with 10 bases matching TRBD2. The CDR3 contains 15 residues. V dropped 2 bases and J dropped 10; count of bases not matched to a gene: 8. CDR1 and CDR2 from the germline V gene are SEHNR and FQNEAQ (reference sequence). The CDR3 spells CASSLMGLAGVEQFF. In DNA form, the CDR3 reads TGTGCCAGCAGCTTAATGGGTCTAGCGGGAGTAGAGCAGTTCTTC.

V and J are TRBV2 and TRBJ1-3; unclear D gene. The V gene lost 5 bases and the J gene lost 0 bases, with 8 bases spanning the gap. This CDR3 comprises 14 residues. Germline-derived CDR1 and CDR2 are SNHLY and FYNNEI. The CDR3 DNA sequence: TGTGCCAGCAGTCGTGACATCTCTGGAAACACCATATATTTT. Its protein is CASSRDISGNTIYF.

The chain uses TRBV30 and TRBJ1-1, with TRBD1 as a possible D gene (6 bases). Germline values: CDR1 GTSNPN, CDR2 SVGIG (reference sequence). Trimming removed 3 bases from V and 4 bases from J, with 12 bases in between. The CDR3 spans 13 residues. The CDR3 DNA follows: TGTGCCTGGAGGGAACCAGGGGCCACTGAAGCTTTCTTT. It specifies CAWREPGATEAFF.

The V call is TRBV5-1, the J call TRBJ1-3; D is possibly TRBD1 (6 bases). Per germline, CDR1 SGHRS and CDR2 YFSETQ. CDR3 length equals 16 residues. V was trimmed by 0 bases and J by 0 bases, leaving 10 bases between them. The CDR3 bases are TGCGCCAGCAGCTTGGGCCAGGGGAGCTCTGGAAACACCATATATTTT. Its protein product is CASSLGQGSSGNTIYF.